The sequence of this T cell receptor beta chain was determined in a study of blood T cell repertoires in COVID-19. In the source study's methods: Counts of nucleated cells, estimated from reference gene primer amplification, were obtained. Sequenced by immunoSEQ multiplex PCR; TCRdb stores in-frame clones only, minus some. The DNA was the basis for D and trimming; V, J and clone size are from that table. In the table there are 200,000 or so clones, 88% of which are singletons. The ends were cut back, 4 bases at V and 8 bases at J, with 12 bases in the middle. Germline assignment: CDR1 LGHDT and CDR2 YNNKEL (reference sequence). This CDR3 is 13 amino acids long.

The chain has TRBV3-1 (or the pseudogene TRBV3-2) and TRBJ1-3; D unresolved. This receptor was identified in a man aged 65 to 85 with active or convalescent COVID-19. The specimen sequenced was peripheral blood. DNA for the CDR3: TGTGCCAGCAGCCCTCGAGGAGTGGACACCATATATTTT. This translates into CASSPRGVDTIYF.